This T cell receptor beta chain was identified during a study of CXCR3-negative and CXCR3-positive naive CD8 T cells. Regarding this clonotype: The target antigen is unknown.

Identification of naive CD8+ T cells rested on CD45RO-CCR7+CD27+CD95- status. Whole-study findings and limits: Much lower diversity was found in memory CD8+ cells, while both naive subsets had comparably high diversity. When CXCR3-positive naive cells were set against CXCR3-negative naive cells, the former had more hydrophobic TRB CDR3s.

The CDR3 totals 17 residues. The germline gives CDR1 MNHNY, CDR2 SVGAGI (reference sequence). Carrying UMI labels, the TRB cDNA libraries were prepared through 5' RACE. TCRdb reprocessed the 5' RACE reads; each CDR3 protein has one entry and no DNA is given. This table holds around 140,000 distinct CDR3 sequences. The clonotype comes from a human donor in good health. Some clones in this sample may be carry-over from other donors' samples. The sample was naive CXCR3+ CD8+ T cells from blood. Subset denoted: CD45RO-CCR7+CD27+CD95- naive CD8+ T cells expressing CXCR3 (TNR3+). The chain uses TRBV6-6 and TRBJ2-3; TCRdb reports TRBD1, a call that lacks DNA to check it against. The CDR3 region is CASSAGQVRPSTDTQYF.